Reported below is one TCR beta chain. The table came from immunoSEQ multiplex PCR; TCRdb's copy has only in-frame clones and leaves some out. The repertoire includes about 660,000 clones, roughly 90% of them detected once, and around 0.0099% sits in the top ten. The sample originates from a study of shared T cell receptors in the human thymus. This sample also appeared in a second study, on human thymus T cells. That source notes: Thymic material originated from resections removed in the course of corrective heart surgery. What appeared biased in thymic and blood repertoires was the usage of V and J genes.

This clonotype was sampled from a boy younger than two with a congenital heart defect. Sequenced material: thymocytes.

The CDR3: CAWRADRGQSYGYTF. The CDR3 DNA sequence: TGTGCCTGGAGGGCGGACAGGGGGCAATCCTATGGCTACACCTTC. V gene TRBV30 combines with J gene TRBJ1-2; 11 nucleotides match TRBD1. Germline lookup yields CDR1 GTSNPN and CDR2 SVGIG (reference sequence). J lost 4 bases, V lost 3 bases, and 7 bases had no gene match. This CDR3 has 15 amino acids.